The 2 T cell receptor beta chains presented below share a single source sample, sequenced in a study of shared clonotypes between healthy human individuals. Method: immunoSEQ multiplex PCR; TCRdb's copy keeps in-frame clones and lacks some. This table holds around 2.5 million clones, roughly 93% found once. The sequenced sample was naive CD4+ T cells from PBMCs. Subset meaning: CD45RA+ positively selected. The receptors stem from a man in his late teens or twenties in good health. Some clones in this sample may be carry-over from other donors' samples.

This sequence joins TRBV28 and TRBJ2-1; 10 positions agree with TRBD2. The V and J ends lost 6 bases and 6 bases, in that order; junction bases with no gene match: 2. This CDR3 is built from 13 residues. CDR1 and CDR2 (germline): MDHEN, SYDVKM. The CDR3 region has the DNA TGTGCCAGCAGGGGGACTAGCGCCAATGAGCAGTTCTTC. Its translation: CASRGTSANEQFF.

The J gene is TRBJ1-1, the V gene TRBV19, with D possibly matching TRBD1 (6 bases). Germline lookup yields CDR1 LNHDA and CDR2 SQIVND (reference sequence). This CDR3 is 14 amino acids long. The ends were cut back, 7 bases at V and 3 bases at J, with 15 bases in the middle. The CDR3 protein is CASTSGGLDTEAFF. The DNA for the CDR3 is TGTGCCAGTACCTCGGGGGGGCTGGACACTGAAGCTTTCTTT.